This TCR beta chain stems from a study of PD-1 blockade in classical Hodgkin lymphoma. Time point specified: cycle 4 day 1 (C4D1), after 5 to 7 weeks of nivolumab. In every patient, relapse followed autologous stem cell transplantation, while exposure to brentuximab vedotin differed. When best responses were assessed, they were complete response, partial response or progressive disease. Data came from immunoSEQ multiplex PCR; TCRdb stores just in-frame clones and leaves some out. The data contain some 90,000 clones, around 80% of them singletons. Trimming took 4 bases from V and 10 from J, leaving 13 bases between them. Germline V lookup: CDR1 SGHDN, CDR2 FVKESK. This CDR3 is 12 amino acids long. Study-level points and caveats: Exclusion covered patients beginning nivolumab under 1 year post-ASCT. It was CD4+ TCR diversity, not CD8+, that rose significantly by C4D1.

Points on this clone: Antigen unknown.

This sequence was found in a human donor with classical Hodgkin lymphoma. The sample was peripheral blood mononuclear cells (PBMCs), taken before the fourth cycle of nivolumab. The genes are TRBV14 and TRBJ1-2; weak D call: TRBD1 (5 bases). CDR3 amino acids: CASSPSQQVYTF. The CDR3 nucleotides are TGTGCCAGCAGCCCATCACAACAGGTCTACACCTTC.